Included here is one TCR beta chain sequence, with context. It was genomic DNA that served as the template for profiling TCR beta VDJ and CDR3. Using its own MiXCR run on the reads, TCRdb lists one record per CDR3 protein. The table has 150,000 to 200,000 distinct CDR3 sequences, more than 45% seen once. This record belongs to a study of CD8+CD57+ T cells in acquired aplastic anemia. All patients picked for sequencing had shown, by flow cytometry, an expansion of CD8+CD57+ cells. V shed 3 bases, J shed 1 base, and the junction held 11 bases outside the gene matches. Germline values: CDR1 ENHRY, CDR2 SYGVKD. This CDR3 contains 17 residues.

The sample consisted of sorted CD4+, CD8+, or CD8+CD57+ T cells (not recorded which) from PBMCs. This chain links TRBV10-3 with TRBJ1-2; 7 nucleotides agree with TRBD1. This clonotype was sampled from a human donor with aplastic anemia. DNA of the CDR3: TGTGCCATCAGTGAAGACCGGGACAGCCGGAATAACTATGGCTACACCTTC. Protein product: CAISEDRDSRNNYGYTF.